This T cell receptor beta chain is from a study of T cell responses to AZD1222 COVID-19 vaccine. In the study overall: Whether given at about 4 or about 12 weeks, second doses were pooled. Study-level points and caveats: The donor group comprised mostly white British people and more females; the analysis possibly underestimated clonal diversity. Seropositive AZD1222 recipients at baseline numbered only five or six. Increased Spike-specific TCR breadth and depth were observed after two AZD1222 doses.

The V end lost 4 bases, the J end lost 4 bases, and 16 bases lay between the germline ends. In germline, CDR1 is MGHRA, CDR2 YSYEKL. This CDR3 region has 15 residues. Clones were sequenced by immunoSEQ multiplex PCR, and TCRdb holds only the in-frame ones, with some missing. The data contain tens of thousands of clones, around nine tenths of them singletons. This clone was detected once. Antigen specificity is unknown. The rearrangement uses TRBV4-1 and TRBJ1-2, with D perhaps TRBD1 (6 bases). This clonotype was sampled from an adult in good health. Sample: peripheral blood, taken on day 0 of AZD1222 vaccination. In DNA form, the CDR3 reads TGCGCCAGCAGCCCTGAAGGGGGGCCTATCTATGGCTACACCTTC. Translation gives CASSPEGGPIYGYTF.